The source of this TCR beta chain is a study of blood T cell repertoires in COVID-19. Study background: The United States, Italy and Spain supplied acute and convalescent COVID-19 samples. PBMCs, B-cell-depleted T cells, or T cells provided the cDNA or gDNA that made up the material.

Repertoires were generated with immunoSEQ multiplex PCR, while TCRdb's copy carries only in-frame clones and drops some. Seen here are over 80,000 clones, approximately 74% observed once, and the top ten hold 3% to 4%. The CDR3 length is 14 residues. Germline V lookup: CDR1 MDHEN, CDR2 SYDVKM. With V trimmed by 2 bases and J by 1 base, 2 bases remained unmatched. The receptor's source is a man between 65 and 85 years old with COVID-19, enrolled during active disease. The chain combines TRBV28 with TRBJ2-7, with 7 nucleotides matching TRBD1. Sequenced sample: peripheral blood. The CDR3 sequence: CASSLLGQSYEQYF. CDR3 in DNA: TGTGCCAGCAGTTTACTGGGACAGTCCTACGAGCAGTACTTC.